The T cell receptor beta chain under discussion was sequenced for a study of blood T cell repertoires in COVID-19. Study context: The United States, Italy and Spain supplied acute and convalescent COVID-19 samples. T cells, B-cell-depleted T cells, or PBMCs supplied cDNA or gDNA.

Germline lookup yields CDR1 SEHNR and CDR2 FQNEAQ (reference sequence). The CDR3 is made up of 14 amino acids. The V and J ends lost 5 bases and 1 base respectively, with 11 bases between them. As handled by the study authors: Reference gene primers were amplified, and this amplification served to estimate nucleated cell counts. Only in-frame clones appear in the TCRdb table, and some are missing; sequencing was by immunoSEQ multiplex PCR. That table supplies the V and J calls and clone size; D and trimming were determined from the DNA. Among some 700,000 clones, 85% to 90% were seen once, and the ten largest hold roughly 0.25%. This clone showed up just once.

Sequencing input: peripheral blood. This rearrangement joins TRBV7-9 to TRBJ1-1; D might be TRBD1 (5 bases). This TCR came from a woman aged 18-29 years with acute or convalescent COVID-19. CDR3 sequence (DNA): TGTGCCAGCAGCACAGGATACCGGAACACTGAAGCTTTCTTT. Amino acid sequence: CASSTGYRNTEAFF.